The entry below gives a single T cell receptor (beta chain) sequence along with its context. The source of the sample is a study of lymphopenia after photon versus proton radiotherapy. This CDR3 spans 16 amino acids. The germline V gene encodes CDR1 SGHVS and CDR2 FNYEAQ. Between the trimmed V and J ends, which lost 0 bases and 2 bases, there was a span of 11 bases. Measured with immunoSEQ multiplex PCR; TCRdb has only the in-frame clones, and not every one. In the table there are tens of thousands of clones, 80% to 90% of which are singletons. Sample: peripheral blood, taken from a patient treated with proton-based radiotherapy. The origin of this receptor is a man older than 75 with esophageal cancer. J is TRBJ2-1 and V is TRBV7-6; a weak D match, TRBD1 (6 bases). As DNA, the CDR3 is TGTGCCAGCAGCTTAGCGTCAGGGGACACCTACAATGAGCAGTTCTTC. It encodes CASSLASGDTYNEQFF.